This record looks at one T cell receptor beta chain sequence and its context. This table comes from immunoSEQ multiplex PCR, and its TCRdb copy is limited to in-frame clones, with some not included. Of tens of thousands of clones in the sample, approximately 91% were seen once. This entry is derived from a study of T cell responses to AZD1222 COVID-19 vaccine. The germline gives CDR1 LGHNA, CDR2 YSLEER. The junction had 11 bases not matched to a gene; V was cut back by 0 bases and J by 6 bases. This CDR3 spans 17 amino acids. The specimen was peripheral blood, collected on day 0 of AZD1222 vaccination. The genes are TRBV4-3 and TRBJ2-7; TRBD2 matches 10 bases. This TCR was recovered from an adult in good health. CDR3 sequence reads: CASSQDPAGGLMGEQYF. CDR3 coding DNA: TGCGCCAGCAGCCAAGATCCAGCGGGGGGGCTGATGGGCGAGCAGTACTTC.